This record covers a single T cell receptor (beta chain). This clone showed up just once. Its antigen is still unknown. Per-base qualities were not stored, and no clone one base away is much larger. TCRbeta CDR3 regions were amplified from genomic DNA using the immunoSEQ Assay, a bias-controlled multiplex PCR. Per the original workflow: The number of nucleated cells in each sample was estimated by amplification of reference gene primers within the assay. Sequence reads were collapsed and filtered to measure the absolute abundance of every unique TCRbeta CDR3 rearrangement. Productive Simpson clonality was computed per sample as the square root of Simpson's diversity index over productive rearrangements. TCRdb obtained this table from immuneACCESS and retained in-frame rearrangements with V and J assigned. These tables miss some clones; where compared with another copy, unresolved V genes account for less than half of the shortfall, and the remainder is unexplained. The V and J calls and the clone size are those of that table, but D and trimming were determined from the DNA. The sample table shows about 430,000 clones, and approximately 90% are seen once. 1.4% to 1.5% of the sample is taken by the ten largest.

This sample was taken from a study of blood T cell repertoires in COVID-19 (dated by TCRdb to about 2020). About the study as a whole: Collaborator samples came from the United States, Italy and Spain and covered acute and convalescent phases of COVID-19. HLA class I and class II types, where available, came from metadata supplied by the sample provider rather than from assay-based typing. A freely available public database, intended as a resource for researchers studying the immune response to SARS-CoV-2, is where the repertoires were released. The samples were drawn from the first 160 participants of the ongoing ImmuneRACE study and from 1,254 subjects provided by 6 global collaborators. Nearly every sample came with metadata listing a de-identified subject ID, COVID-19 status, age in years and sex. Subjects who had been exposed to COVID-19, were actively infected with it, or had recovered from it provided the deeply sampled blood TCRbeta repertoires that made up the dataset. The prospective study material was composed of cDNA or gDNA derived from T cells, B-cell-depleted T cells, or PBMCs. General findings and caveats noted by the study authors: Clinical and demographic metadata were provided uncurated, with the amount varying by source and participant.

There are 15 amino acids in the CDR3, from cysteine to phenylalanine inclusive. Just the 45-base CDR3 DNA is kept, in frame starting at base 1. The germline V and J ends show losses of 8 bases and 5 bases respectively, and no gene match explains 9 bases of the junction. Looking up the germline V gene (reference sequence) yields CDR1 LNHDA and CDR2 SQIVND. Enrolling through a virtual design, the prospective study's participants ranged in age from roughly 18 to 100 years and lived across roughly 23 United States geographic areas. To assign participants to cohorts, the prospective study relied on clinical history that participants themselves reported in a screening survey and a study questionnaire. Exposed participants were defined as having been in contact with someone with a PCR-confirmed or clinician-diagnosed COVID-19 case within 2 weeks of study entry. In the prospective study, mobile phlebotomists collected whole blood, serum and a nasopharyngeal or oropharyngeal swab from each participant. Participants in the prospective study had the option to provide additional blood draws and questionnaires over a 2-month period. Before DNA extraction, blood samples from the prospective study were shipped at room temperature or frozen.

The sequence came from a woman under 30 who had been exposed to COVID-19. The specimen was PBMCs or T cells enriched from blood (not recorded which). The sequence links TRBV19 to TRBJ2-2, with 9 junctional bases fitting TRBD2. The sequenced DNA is TGTGCCAGTCGTGGGGGGAGCGGGAGGACCGGGGAGCTGTTTTTT. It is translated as CASRGGSGRTGELFF.